The T cell receptor beta chain under discussion was sequenced for a study of blood T cells in healthy people across ages. This clonotype was seen a few times. Primed by a sample-barcoded 5' primer and a J-beta primer mix, a second PCR proceeded for about 6 to 12 cycles. Every sample gave at least 2.5 million paired-end reads containing CDR3. MiXCR, run by TCRdb on the 5' RACE reads, gives a single entry per CDR3 protein. The profile shows 850,000 to 950,000 distinct CDR3 sequences, around 28% of them singletons. Donors ranged from about 6 to 90 years old and were healthy Caucasians in Russia. The CDR3 consists of 14 residues. The J segment lost 6 bases and the V segment lost 5 bases, leaving 5 bases of the junction unmatched.

The TCR comes from a woman older than 75 in good health. The chain is built from TRBV12-3 or TRBV12-4 and TRBJ2-3; 10 bases map to TRBD2. The sequenced material came from blood. The CDR3 sequence is CASSRSSGGDTQYF. The DNA of the CDR3 is TGTGCCAGCAGTCGCTCTAGCGGGGGTGATACGCAGTATTTT.